These 3 T cell receptor beta chains came from one sample sequenced in a study of a mutant IDH1 vaccine in newly diagnosed glioma. These receptors have no known antigen. Profiling relied on immunoSEQ multiplex PCR, and the TCRdb table lists in-frame clones only, not all of them. The sample records tens of thousands of clones, roughly 78% being singletons. Time point reported: week 35, safety follow-up. A 20-mer mutant IDH1 peptide at 300 ug was injected subcutaneously with topical imiquimod. Material: PBMCs, obtained from a glioma patient whose treatment included an IDH1 peptide vaccine. The source of these receptors is a woman aged 40 to 50 with glioma.

The rearrangement joins TRBV6-5 to TRBJ2-7, with 11 bases aligning to TRBD1. V lost 6 bases, J lost 2 bases, and 6 bases stayed unmatched. CDR1 and CDR2 from the germline V gene are MNHEY and SVGAGI. This CDR3 is 15 amino acids long. CDR3 DNA: TGTGCCAGCAGCCAAGGGGGACAGGGGGCCTACGAGCAGTACTTC. Amino acids: CASSQGGQGAYEQYF.

The V and J genes are TRBV7-8 and TRBJ1-2, with 8 bases aligning to TRBD1. The V and J ends lost 8 bases and 2 bases, in that order; junction bases with no gene match: 7. The germline V gene encodes CDR1 SGHVS and CDR2 FQNEAQ. The CDR3 length is 14 residues. CDR3 sequence: CASSSQGANYGYTF. The CDR3 DNA reads as TGTGCCAGCTCCAGCCAGGGGGCCAACTATGGCTACACCTTC. Filled out from reference TRBV7-8 and TRBJ1-2, the complete variable domain reads GAGVSQSPRYKVAKRGQDVALRCDPISGHVSLFWYQQALGQGPEFLTYFQNEAQLDKSGLPSDRFFAERPEGSVSTLKIQRTQQEDSAVYLCASSSQGANYGYTFGSGTRLTVV.

J is TRBJ1-6 and V is TRBV6-5, with a tentative D call TRBD1 (5 bases). The CDR3 consists of 15 residues. Germline CDR1 reads MNHEY; CDR2 reads SVGAGI. V was clipped by 6 bases and J by 5 bases, with 14 bases between them. The CDR3 sequence is CASREWDGNNSPLHF. The CDR3 nucleotides are TGTGCCAGCAGGGAGTGGGACGGGAATAATTCACCCCTCCACTTT.